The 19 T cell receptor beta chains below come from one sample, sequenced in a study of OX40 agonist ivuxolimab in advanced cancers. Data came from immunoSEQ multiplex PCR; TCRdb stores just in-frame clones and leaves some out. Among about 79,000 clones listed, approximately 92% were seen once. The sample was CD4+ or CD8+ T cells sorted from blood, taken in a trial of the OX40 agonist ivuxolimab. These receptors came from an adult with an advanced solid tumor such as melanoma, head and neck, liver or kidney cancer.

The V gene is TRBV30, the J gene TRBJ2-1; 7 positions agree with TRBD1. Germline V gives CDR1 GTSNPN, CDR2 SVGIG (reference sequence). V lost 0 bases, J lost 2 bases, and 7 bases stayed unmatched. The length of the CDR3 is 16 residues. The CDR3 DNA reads TGTGCCTGGAGTGTACTACGGCAGGGGGCCTACAATGAGCAGTTCTTC. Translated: CAWSVLRQGAYNEQFF.

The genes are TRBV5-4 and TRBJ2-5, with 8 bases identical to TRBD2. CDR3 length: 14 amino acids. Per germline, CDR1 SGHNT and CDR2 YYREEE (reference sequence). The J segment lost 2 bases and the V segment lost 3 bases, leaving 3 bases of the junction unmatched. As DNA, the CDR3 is TGTGCCAGCAGCTCCCGACTAGCGCAAGAGACCCAGTACTTC. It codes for CASSSRLAQETQYF.

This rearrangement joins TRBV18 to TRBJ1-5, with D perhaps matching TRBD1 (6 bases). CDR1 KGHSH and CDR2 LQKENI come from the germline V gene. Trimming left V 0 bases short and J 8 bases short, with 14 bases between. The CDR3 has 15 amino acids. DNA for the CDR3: TGTGCCAGCTCACCACCTGAGGGGGGGAACGAGCCCCAGCATTTT. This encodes CASSPPEGGNEPQHF.

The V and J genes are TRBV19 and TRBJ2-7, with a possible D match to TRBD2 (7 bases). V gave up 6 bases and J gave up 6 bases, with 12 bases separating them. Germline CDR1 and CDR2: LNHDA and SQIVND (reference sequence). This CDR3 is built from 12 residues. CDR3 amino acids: CASSPGGREQYF. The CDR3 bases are TGTGCCAGTAGCCCCGGGGGGCGCGAGCAGTACTTC. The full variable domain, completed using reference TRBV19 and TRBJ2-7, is DGGITQSPKYLFRKEGQNVTLSCEQNLNHDAMYWYRQDPGQGLRLIYYSQIVNDFQKGDIAEGYSVSREKKESFPLTVTSAQKNPTAFYLCASSPGGREQYFGPGTRLTVT.

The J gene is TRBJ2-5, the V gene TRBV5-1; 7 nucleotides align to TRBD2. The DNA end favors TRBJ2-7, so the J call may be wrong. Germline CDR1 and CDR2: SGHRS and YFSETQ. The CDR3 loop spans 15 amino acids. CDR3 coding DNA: TGCGCCAGCAGCTTGGAACTAGCGCGAACCTACGAGCAGTACTTC. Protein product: CASSLELARTYEQYF.

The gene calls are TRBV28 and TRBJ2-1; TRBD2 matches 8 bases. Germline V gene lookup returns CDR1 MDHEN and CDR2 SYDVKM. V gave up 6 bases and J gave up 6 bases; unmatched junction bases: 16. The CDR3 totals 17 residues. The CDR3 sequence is CASSHSLAGSGVNEQFF. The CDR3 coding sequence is TGTGCCAGCAGCCACTCCTTAGCGGGAAGTGGAGTCAATGAGCAGTTCTTC.

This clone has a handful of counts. CDR3 DNA sequence: TGTGCCAGCCGACCCCTTTATTCTGGGGCCAACGTCCTGACTTTC. This sequence encodes CASRPLYSGANVLTF. The gene calls are TRBV19 and TRBJ2-6; no clear D. With 9 bases removed from V and 1 base from J, the gap between germline ends came to 13 bases. CDR1 is LNHDA and CDR2 is SQIVND in the germline V gene (reference sequence). There are 15 residues in the CDR3.

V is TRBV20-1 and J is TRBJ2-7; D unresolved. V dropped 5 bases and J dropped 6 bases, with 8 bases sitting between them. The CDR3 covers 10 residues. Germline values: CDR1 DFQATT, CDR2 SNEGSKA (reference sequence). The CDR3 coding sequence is TGCAGTGCTGGCCGACTCGAGCAGTACTTC. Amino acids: CSAGRLEQYF.

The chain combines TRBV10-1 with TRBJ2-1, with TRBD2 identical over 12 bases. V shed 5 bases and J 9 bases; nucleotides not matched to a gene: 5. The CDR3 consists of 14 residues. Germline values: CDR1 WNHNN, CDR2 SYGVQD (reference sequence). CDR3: CASSLTSGRGEQFF. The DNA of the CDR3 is TGCGCCAGCAGTTTGACTAGCGGGAGAGGTGAGCAGTTCTTC.

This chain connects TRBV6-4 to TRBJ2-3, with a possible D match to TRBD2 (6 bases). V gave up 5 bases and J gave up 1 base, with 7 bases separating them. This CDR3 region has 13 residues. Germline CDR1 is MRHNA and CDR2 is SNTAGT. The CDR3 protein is CASSRERTDTQYF. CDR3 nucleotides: TGTGCCAGCAGTCGGGAGCGCACAGATACGCAGTATTTT.

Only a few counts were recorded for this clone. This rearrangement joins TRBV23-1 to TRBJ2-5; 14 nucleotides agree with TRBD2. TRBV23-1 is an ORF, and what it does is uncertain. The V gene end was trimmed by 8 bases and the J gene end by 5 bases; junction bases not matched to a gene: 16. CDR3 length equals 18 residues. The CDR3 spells CASPRESGTSGSGETQYF. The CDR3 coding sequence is TGCGCCAGCCCCAGGGAGTCCGGGACTAGCGGGAGTGGGGAGACCCAGTACTTC.

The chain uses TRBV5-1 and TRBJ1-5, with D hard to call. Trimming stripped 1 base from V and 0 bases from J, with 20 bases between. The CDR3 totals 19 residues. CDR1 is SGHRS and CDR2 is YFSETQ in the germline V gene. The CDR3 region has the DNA TGCGCCAGCAGCTTGCCCTCGGGCCATCAAGGAAATAGCAATCAGCCCCAGCATTTT. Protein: CASSLPSGHQGNSNQPQHF.

CDR3: CAWRRPGESNGYTF. CDR3 nucleotide sequence: TGTGCCTGGAGGAGACCGGGGGAGTCGAATGGCTACACCTTC. This chain uses TRBV30 with TRBJ1-2; tentatively, D is TRBD1 (5 bases). Trimming cost V 3 bases and J 6 bases, with 17 bases left between them. This CDR3 comprises 14 residues. Germline lookup yields CDR1 GTSNPN and CDR2 SVGIG (reference sequence).

The CDR3 bases are TGTGCCAGTAGTAGGGACAGGGGGCCTGGCAATCAGCCCCAGCATTTT. It codes for CASSRDRGPGNQPQHF. The chain links TRBV19 to TRBJ1-5; 12 bases line up with TRBD1. J gave up 2 bases and V 4 bases, and 3 bases lay outside the gene matches. The length of the CDR3 is 16 residues. The germline CDR1 and CDR2 sequences are LNHDA and SQIVND (reference sequence).

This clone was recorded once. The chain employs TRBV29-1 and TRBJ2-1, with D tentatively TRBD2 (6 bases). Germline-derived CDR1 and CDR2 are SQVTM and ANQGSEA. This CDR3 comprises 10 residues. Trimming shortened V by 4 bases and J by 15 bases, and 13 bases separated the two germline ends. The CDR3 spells CSVGGGVWFF. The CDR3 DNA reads TGCAGCGTTGGAGGCGGGGTTTGGTTCTTC.

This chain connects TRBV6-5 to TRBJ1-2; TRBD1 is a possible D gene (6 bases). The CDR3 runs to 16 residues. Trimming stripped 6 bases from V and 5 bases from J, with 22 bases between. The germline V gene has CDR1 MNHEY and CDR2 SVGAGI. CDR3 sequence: CASRYPIQGLPYGYTF. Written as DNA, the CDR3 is TGTGCCAGCAGGTACCCAATACAGGGTCTGCCGTATGGCTACACCTTC.

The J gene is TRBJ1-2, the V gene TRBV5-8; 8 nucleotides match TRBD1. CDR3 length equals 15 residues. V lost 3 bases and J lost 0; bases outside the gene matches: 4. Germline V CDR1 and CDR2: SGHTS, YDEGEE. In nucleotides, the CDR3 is TGTGCCAGCAGCTCCAGGGGGCCTCCTAACTATGGCTACACCTTC. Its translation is CASSSRGPPNYGYTF.

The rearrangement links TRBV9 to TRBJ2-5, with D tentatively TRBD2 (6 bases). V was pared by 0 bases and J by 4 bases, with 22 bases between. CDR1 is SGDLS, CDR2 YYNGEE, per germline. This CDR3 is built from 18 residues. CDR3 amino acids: CASSVDGGIEVTAETQYF. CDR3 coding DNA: TGTGCCAGCAGCGTAGATGGCGGGATTGAGGTTACGGCAGAGACCCAGTACTTC. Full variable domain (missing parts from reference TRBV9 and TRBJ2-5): DSGVTQTPKHLITATGQRVTLRCSPRSGDLSVYWYQQSLDQGLQFLIQYYNGEERAKGNILERFSAQQFPDLHSELNLSSLELGDSALYFCASSVDGGIEVTAETQYFGPGTRLLVL.

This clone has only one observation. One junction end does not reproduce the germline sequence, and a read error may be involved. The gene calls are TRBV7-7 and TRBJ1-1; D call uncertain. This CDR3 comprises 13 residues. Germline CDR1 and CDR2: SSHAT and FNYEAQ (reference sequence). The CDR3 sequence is CASSFWEGREAFF. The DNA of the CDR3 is TGTGCTAGCAGCTTTTGGGAAGGCAGAGAAGCTTTCTTT.